This T cell receptor (beta chain) was captured by sequencing in a study of T cells in Graves' hyperthyroidism and ophthalmopathy. Regarding the study as a whole: Among clonotypes expanded in thyroid above 0.001, most were also found in blood.

In its sample, this clonotype was seen a few times. Its antigen is unknown. Regions amplified from RNA transcripts were the TCR beta CDR3 regions. During a first-round RT-PCR of the TCR CDR3, the HTBI primer set was used. TCRdb called the multiplex PCR reads again in MiXCR, with one record for every CDR3 protein. Of some 760,000 distinct CDR3 sequences listed, 12% to 15% are singletons. It was considered stable Graves' hyperthyroidism when ophthalmopathy did not progress within 18 months. Exclusion followed for patients with uncontrolled infection, other autoimmune disease, pregnancy or lactation. The source of this sequence is a woman between 18 and 29 years old with Graves' hyperthyroidism. What was sequenced was blood.

CDR3: CAWTKLNTEAFF. The CDR3 DNA follows: TGTGCCTGGACGAAGCTGAACACTGAAGCTTTCTTT. The chain employs TRBV30 and TRBJ1-1; unclear D gene. Trimming left V 4 bases short and J 0 bases short, with 6 bases between. The germline V gene has CDR1 GTSNPN and CDR2 SVGIG (reference sequence). This CDR3 is 12 amino acids long.